These 16 T cell receptor beta chains share one sample of origin, sequenced in a study of shared clonotypes between healthy human individuals. Positively selected for CCR7, the CD45RO-negative cells used as naive CD8 cells excluded terminally differentiated effector memory CD45RA+ cells. Sequencing used immunoSEQ multiplex PCR; TCRdb keeps in-frame clones, though not all of them. Of over 2 million clones detected, about 95% appear once; the ten largest clones hold approximately 1.2%. Sequencing input: naive CD8+ T cells sorted from blood. The receptors stem from a man younger than 35 in good health.

The gene calls are TRBV7-6 and TRBJ1-4; possible D gene TRBD1, 6 bases. The CDR3 spans 15 residues. With 1 base removed from V and 8 bases from J, the gap between germline ends came to 14 bases. Germline lookup yields CDR1 SGHVS and CDR2 FNYEAQ. DNA for the CDR3: TGTGCCAGCAGCTTAGTTCTGTCCAGGGGAGAAAAACTGTTTTTT. As protein: CASSLVLSRGEKLFF. The whole variable domain, remainder taken from reference TRBV7-6 and TRBJ1-4, is GAGVSQSPRYKVTKRGQDVALRCDPISGHVSLYWYRQALGQGPEFLTYFNYEAQQDKSGLPNDRFSAERPEGSISTLTIQRTEQRDSAMYRCASSLVLSRGEKLFFGSGTQLSVL.

The rearrangement links TRBV7-2 to TRBJ2-1; 8 nucleotides align to TRBD2. Germline CDR1 reads SGHTA; CDR2 reads FQGNSA. This CDR3 is built from 15 residues. V shed 1 base and J 6 bases; nucleotides not matched to a gene: 5. The CDR3 bases are TGTGCCAGCAGCTTAGACGGGACTAGTGGCAATGAGCAGTTCTTC. Its protein is CASSLDGTSGNEQFF.

The chain joins TRBV27 to TRBJ1-5; 7 bases fit TRBD1. The ends lost 6 bases at V and 2 bases at J; junction bases unmatched: 7. The germline CDR1 and CDR2 sequences are MNHEY and SMNVEV (reference sequence). The CDR3 is 15 amino acids. The CDR3 sequence is CASSTTGKGNQPQHF. The CDR3 bases are TGTGCCAGCAGCACGACAGGGAAGGGCAATCAGCCCCAGCATTTT.

The chain uses TRBV5-4 and TRBJ2-7; D is uncertain. The length of the CDR3 is 11 residues. V was shortened by 7 bases and J by 6 bases, with 11 bases between the two germline ends. Germline V gene lookup returns CDR1 SGHNT and CDR2 YYREEE (reference sequence). DNA of the CDR3: TGTGCCAGCGGCCAAAACAGCGAGCAGTACTTC. Translation gives CASGQNSEQYF.

This clone was observed once. The rearrangement uses TRBV28 and TRBJ1-1; TRBD1 is a possible D gene (5 bases). CDR1 and CDR2 from the germline V gene are MDHEN and SYDVKM. Trimming cost V 4 bases and J 0 bases, with 21 bases left between them. This CDR3 is 18 amino acids long. The CDR3 is CASSSAVAGRAMNTEAFF. CDR3 DNA: TGTGCCAGCAGTTCGGCGGTGGCAGGGCGGGCTATGAACACTGAAGCTTTCTTT.

CDR3 bases: TGTGCCAGTAGTATCGGAGGGGGACAGGGGAACACTGAAGCTTTCTTT. Translating it yields CASSIGGGQGNTEAFF. The V gene is TRBV19, the J gene TRBJ1-1; 9 positions match TRBD1. The CDR3 runs to 16 residues. Germline CDR1 reads LNHDA; CDR2 reads SQIVND (reference sequence). V lost 3 bases, J lost 1 base, and 6 bases stayed unmatched.

The chain recombines TRBV6-4 with TRBJ2-2; unclear D gene. Germline-derived CDR1 and CDR2 are MRHNA and SNTAGT. CDR3 length: 14 residues. The germline V and J ends were trimmed by 7 bases and 0 bases, with 9 bases remaining between them. In DNA, the CDR3 is TGTGCCAGCACCGAGACCCCGAACACCGGGGAGCTGTTTTTT. This translates into CASTETPNTGELFF.

This clone was detected only once. The rearrangement links TRBV10-2 to TRBJ2-1, with a weak D call TRBD2 (5 bases). V was pared by 2 bases and J by 4 bases, with 15 bases between. Germline assignment: CDR1 WSHSY and CDR2 SAAADI. CDR3 length: 16 amino acids. The CDR3 bases are TGCGCCAGCAGTGAGACGGCGGGTCCGTTTTACAATGAGCAGTTCTTC. Residues: CASSETAGPFYNEQFF.

The V and J genes are TRBV28 and TRBJ1-4; D not certain. Germline CDR1 is MDHEN and CDR2 is SYDVKM. This CDR3 is 16 amino acids long. V gave up 5 bases and J gave up 5 bases, with 18 bases separating them. CDR3 amino acids: CASSLPWGVGNEKLFF. The CDR3 nucleotides are TGTGCCAGCAGTCTACCATGGGGAGTGGGGAATGAAAAACTGTTTTTT.

The V and J genes are TRBV15 and TRBJ1-6; 7 bases are shared with TRBD1. This CDR3 has 14 amino acids. The V segment lost 4 bases and the J segment 6 bases; nucleotides outside the gene matches: 3. CDR1 LNHNV and CDR2 YYDKDF come from the germline V gene (reference sequence). Here the CDR3 reads CATSTGQINSPLHF. The CDR3 DNA follows: TGTGCCACCAGCACGGGACAGATTAATTCACCCCTCCACTTT.

V usage is TRBV28 and J usage is TRBJ1-4; D is perhaps TRBD1 (5 bases). The V end lost 3 bases, the J end lost 0 bases, and 14 bases lay between the germline ends. Germline assignment: CDR1 MDHEN and CDR2 SYDVKM. This CDR3 spans 17 amino acids. Here the CDR3 reads CASSLTASVATNEKLFF. The CDR3 nucleotides are TGTGCCAGCAGTTTGACAGCCTCTGTTGCAACTAATGAAAAACTGTTTTTT. The full variable domain, its missing parts supplied by reference TRBV28 and TRBJ1-4, is DVKVTQSSRYLVKRTGEKVFLECVQDMDHENMFWYRQDPGLGLRLIYFSYDVKMKEKGDIPEGYSVSREKKERFSLILESASTNQTSMYLCASSLTASVATNEKLFFGSGTQLSVL.

V is TRBV9 and J is TRBJ2-7, with TRBD2 identical over 11 bases. Trimming at V came to 0 bases and at J to 5 bases, leaving 7 bases not matched to a gene. Germline loops: CDR1 SGDLS, CDR2 YYNGEE. The length of the CDR3 is 16 residues. CDR3 amino acids: CASSVGVAGGPDEQYF. CDR3 in DNA: TGTGCCAGCAGCGTAGGTGTAGCGGGAGGGCCGGACGAGCAGTACTTC.

With regard to this clone: At the DNA level, this CDR3 is encoded by other sequences in the same sample as well. The rearrangement links TRBV9 to TRBJ2-1; a possible D gene is TRBD2 (5 bases). The V end lost 0 bases, the J end lost 0 bases, and 7 bases lay between the germline ends. The germline V gene encodes CDR1 SGDLS and CDR2 YYNGEE. The CDR3 totals 15 residues. The CDR3: CASSVGAASYNEQFF. DNA for the CDR3: TGTGCCAGCAGCGTAGGAGCGGCCTCCTACAATGAGCAGTTCTTC.

This clone showed up just once. The rearrangement links TRBV27 to TRBJ2-7, with D perhaps assigned TRBD1 or TRBD2 (5 bases each). Deletions cut 5 bases from V and 2 bases from J, with 13 bases between. Germline V gene data show CDR1 as MNHEY and CDR2 as SMNVEV (reference sequence). This CDR3 region has 14 residues. CDR3 residues: CASSPGTVAYEQYF. In DNA form, the CDR3 reads TGTGCCAGCAGTCCCGGGACGGTCGCCTACGAGCAGTACTTC.

The chain carries TRBV30 and TRBJ2-3; 8 nucleotides align to TRBD2. Germline assignment: CDR1 GTSNPN and CDR2 SVGIG (reference sequence). Germline trimming cut 2 bases from V and 9 bases from J; bases unmatched to any gene: 10. The CDR3 totals 14 residues. Here the CDR3 reads CAWSFPGRAHTQYF. CDR3 bases: TGTGCCTGGAGTTTTCCCGGGAGGGCCCACACGCAGTATTTT.

The CDR3 coding sequence is TGTGCCAGCAGTGACGCGGCCTTATCCTACGAGCAGTACTTC. Encoded protein: CASSDAALSYEQYF. J is TRBJ2-7 and V is TRBV2; D unresolved. The CDR3 extends over 14 amino acids. The germline V gene has CDR1 SNHLY and CDR2 FYNNEI. V was trimmed by 3 bases and J by 1 base, leaving 10 bases between them.